This passage covers 32 T cell receptor beta chains from one sample sequenced in a study of T cells in Graves' hyperthyroidism and ophthalmopathy. Amplification yielded TCR beta CDR3 regions, with RNA transcripts as the source. A first-round RT-PCR of the TCR CDR3 used the HTBI primer set. One entry per CDR3 protein results from TCRdb running MiXCR on the multiplex PCR reads. The data show about 210,000 distinct CDR3 sequences, around 20% seen once. Sequenced sample: blood. The receptors were sampled from a man between 35 and 55 years old with Graves' hyperthyroidism.

In this sample, this clonotype turned up many times. V and J are TRBV6-5 and TRBJ1-1; D may be TRBD1 (5 bases). The CDR3 length is 15 residues. The germline V gene encodes CDR1 MNHEY and CDR2 SVGAGI. V was pared by 0 bases and J by 3 bases, with 11 bases between. In DNA form, the CDR3 reads TGTGCCAGCAGTTACTCGGGGACGGATCACACTGAAGCTTTCTTT. Amino acids: CASSYSGTDHTEAFF.

The J gene is TRBJ1-4, the V gene TRBV10-2; 7 bases match TRBD1. This CDR3 has 16 amino acids. J lost 8 bases, V lost 0 bases, and 9 bases had no gene match. Germline CDR1 and CDR2: WSHSY and SAAADI. The CDR3 sequence: CASSESPWDSQEKLFF. The DNA of the CDR3 is TGCGCCAGCAGTGAGTCCCCCTGGGACAGCCAGGAAAAACTGTTTTTT.

This clonotype was counted many times. The chain has TRBV28 and TRBJ2-2; D might be TRBD2 (6 bases). The length of the CDR3 is 15 residues. Trimming removed 3 bases at V and 2 bases at J, with 10 bases between. Germline V gene lookup returns CDR1 MDHEN and CDR2 SYDVKM. The CDR3 nucleotides are TGTGCCAGCAGTTTGGCGGGGTTAAACACCGGGGAGCTGTTTTTT. This codes for CASSLAGLNTGELFF.

This chain connects TRBV9 to TRBJ2-2, with D unresolved. The CDR3 loop spans 12 amino acids. The V end lost 4 bases, the J end lost 7 bases, and 8 bases lay between the germline ends. Germline-derived CDR1 and CDR2 are SGDLS and YYNGEE. The CDR3 DNA reads TGTGCCAGCAGCCCTTTCCGCGGGGAGCTGTTTTTT. Amino acids: CASSPFRGELFF.

The rearrangement links TRBV7-2 to TRBJ2-2, with 7 bases identical to TRBD1. CDR1 is SGHTA and CDR2 is FQGNSA in the germline V gene. The ends lost 5 bases at V and 3 bases at J; junction bases unmatched: 12. This CDR3 spans 17 amino acids. The CDR3 protein is CASSLSAGTAYTGELFF. CDR3 nucleotides: TGTGCCAGCAGCCTCTCCGCCGGGACAGCTTACACCGGGGAGCTGTTTTTT.

This clonotype was found many times. This chain links TRBV6-1 with TRBJ1-1, with a tentative D call TRBD1 (5 bases). Trimming took 8 bases from V and 1 from J, leaving 11 bases between them. Germline V CDR1 and CDR2: MNHNS, SASEGT. The CDR3 has 13 amino acids. CDR3 residues: CASFGAWNTEAFF. CDR3 bases: TGTGCCAGCTTCGGGGCCTGGAACACTGAAGCTTTCTTT.

This clonotype was seen at least ten times. V and J are TRBV3-1 and TRBJ1-1; D is unclear. Germline lookup yields CDR1 LGHDT and CDR2 YNNKEL (reference sequence). The CDR3 runs to 14 residues. Trimming took 3 bases from V and 2 from J, leaving 10 bases between them. The CDR3 region is CASSQAGTNTEAFF. The CDR3 DNA follows: TGTGCCAGCAGCCAGGCGGGAACTAACACTGAAGCTTTCTTT.

This clonotype was detected many times. The chain employs TRBV18 and TRBJ1-1, with 11 bases fitting TRBD1. CDR3 length equals 16 residues. Germline CDR1 reads KGHSH; CDR2 reads LQKENI. Unmatched junction bases numbered 4, after V lost 3 bases and J lost 1 base. In DNA form, the CDR3 reads TGTGCCAGCTCACCTAGGACAGGGGGCGAGAACACTGAAGCTTTCTTT. Amino acid sequence: CASSPRTGGENTEAFF.

This clonotype was observed at least ten times. The chain joins TRBV7-8 to TRBJ1-1; D gene uncertain. Trimming shortened V by 7 bases and J by 0 bases, and 9 bases separated the two germline ends. There are 13 residues in the CDR3. Germline CDR1 is SGHVS and CDR2 is FQNEAQ. CDR3 amino acids: CASNRGLNTEAFF. The CDR3 nucleotides read TGTGCCAGCAATAGAGGACTGAACACTGAAGCTTTCTTT.

In this sample, this clonotype turned up many times. J is TRBJ2-1 and V is TRBV20-1; TRBD2 matches at 7 bases. CDR3 length: 16 amino acids. V gave up 6 bases and J gave up 0 bases; unmatched junction bases: 11. Germline CDR1 and CDR2: DFQATT and SNEGSKA (reference sequence). The CDR3 protein is CSAKRSGRGSYNEQFF. The DNA of the CDR3 is TGCAGTGCCAAGAGGTCGGGGAGGGGCTCCTACAATGAGCAGTTCTTC.

This CDR3 is CAWSEDRPDYNSPLHF. CDR3 nucleotide sequence: TGTGCCTGGAGTGAGGACAGGCCAGATTATAATTCACCCCTCCACTTT. This chain uses TRBV30 with TRBJ1-6, with TRBD1 matching over 7 bases. CDR1 GTSNPN and CDR2 SVGIG come from the germline V gene (reference sequence). The CDR3 runs 16 residues. V dropped 1 base and J dropped 4; count of bases not matched to a gene: 7.

V usage is TRBV9 and J usage is TRBJ1-2; D is ambiguous. Germline CDR1 and CDR2: SGDLS and YYNGEE. CDR3 size: 13 residues. V lost 3 bases, J lost 8 bases, and 14 bases lay in between. The chain's CDR3 is CASSGRQYGGYTF. The DNA for the CDR3 is TGTGCCAGCAGCGGGCGGCAGTACGGGGGCTACACCTTC.

This chain links TRBV5-6 with TRBJ1-5; D is perhaps TRBD1 (5 bases). V dropped 5 bases and J dropped 4 bases, with 13 bases sitting between them. The germline gives CDR1 SGHDT, CDR2 YYEEEE. This CDR3 spans 14 amino acids. CDR3 loop: CASSFYRRNQPQHF. The CDR3 DNA reads as TGTGCCAGCAGTTTTTACAGGCGGAATCAGCCCCAGCATTTT.

Ten or more counts support this clonotype. The chain joins TRBV7-9 to TRBJ2-1, with a weak D call TRBD1 (6 bases). The CDR3 runs to 15 residues. Germline V gene sequence: CDR1 SEHNR, CDR2 FQNEAQ (reference sequence). V lost 2 bases, J lost 4 bases, and 12 bases lay in between. The CDR3 sequence: CASSLRRQAYNEQFF. In DNA, the CDR3 is TGTGCCAGCAGCTTAAGGAGACAGGCTTACAATGAGCAGTTCTTC.

In this sample, this clonotype turned up many times. V gene TRBV3-1 combines with J gene TRBJ2-7; 7 bases are shared with TRBD1. The CDR3 length is 15 residues. The J segment lost 4 bases and the V segment lost 4 bases, leaving 10 bases of the junction unmatched. The germline gives CDR1 LGHDT, CDR2 YNNKEL (reference sequence). CDR3 protein: CASSPGPRGRYEQYF. The CDR3 nucleotides read TGTGCCAGCAGCCCAGGCCCGAGGGGGCGGTACGAGCAGTACTTC.

This clonotype was detected ten times or more. The chain links TRBV5-1 to TRBJ2-2; D possibly uses TRBD1 or TRBD2 (6 bases each). The V end lost 4 bases, the J end lost 5 bases, and 15 bases lay between the germline ends. Per germline, CDR1 SGHRS and CDR2 YFSETQ. The CDR3 has 15 amino acids. The CDR3 DNA sequence: TGCGCCAGCAGCGCCTGGGGGGCCGAAACCGGGGAGCTGTTTTTT. Translation: CASSAWGAETGELFF. Based on the CDR3 plus reference TRBV5-1 and TRBJ2-2, the full variable domain is KAGVTQTPRYLIKTRGQQVTLSCSPISGHRSVSWYQQTPGQGLQFLFEYFSETQRNKGNFPGRFSGRQFSNSRSEMNVSTLELGDSALYLCASSAWGAETGELFFGEGSRLTVL.

This clonotype was found many times. This rearrangement joins TRBV27 to TRBJ2-1; 8 bases are shared with TRBD2. Trimming at V came to 11 bases and at J to 15 bases, leaving 6 bases not matched to a gene. Germline V gene data show CDR1 as MNHEY and CDR2 as SMNVEV (reference sequence). The CDR3 covers 9 residues. CDR3 sequence reads: CAPAGGGFF. As DNA, the CDR3 is TGTGCCCCGGCGGGGGGAGGGTTCTTC.

The chain couples TRBV14 to TRBJ1-4; unclear D gene. Per germline, CDR1 SGHDN and CDR2 FVKESK. Deletions cut 4 bases from V and 7 bases from J, with 16 bases between. CDR3 length: 15 amino acids. This CDR3 is CASSPFLGISEKLFF. The CDR3, as DNA: TGTGCCAGCAGCCCTTTTTTAGGGATTAGTGAAAAACTGTTTTTT.

This clonotype was observed at least ten times. The rearrangement links TRBV7-9 to TRBJ1-1; TRBD1 is a possible D gene (5 bases). CDR1 is SEHNR, CDR2 FQNEAQ, per germline (reference sequence). The V gene lost 1 base and the J gene lost 6 bases, with 9 bases spanning the gap. CDR3 length: 13 residues. The CDR3 DNA reads as TGTGCCAGCAGCTTAGAAGGAGGGGCTGAAGCTTTCTTT. Its protein is CASSLEGGAEAFF.

The rearrangement links TRBV28 to TRBJ2-7; 7 bases are a match to TRBD1. The CDR3 has 13 amino acids. With 9 bases clipped from V and 4 bases from J, the junction kept 9 bases outside the gene matches. Germline lookup yields CDR1 MDHEN and CDR2 SYDVKM. The CDR3 loop reads CASRRTGLYEQYF. The CDR3 nucleotides are TGTGCCAGTCGGCGGACAGGTCTATACGAGCAGTACTTC.

This clonotype came up a few times. The V and J genes are TRBV30 and TRBJ2-2; a possible D gene is TRBD2 (6 bases). The CDR3 contains 13 residues. Trimming removed 6 bases from V and 4 bases from J, with 12 bases in between. The germline V gene has CDR1 GTSNPN and CDR2 SVGIG (reference sequence). The CDR3 DNA follows: TGTGCCTGTGGACGCGGGGCCACCGGGGAGCTGTTTTTT. Translation gives CACGRGATGELFF.

The sample holds many counts of this clonotype. The rearrangement uses TRBV12-3 or TRBV12-4 and TRBJ2-1; D remains ambiguous. The V end was cut by 3 bases, the J end by 2 bases, with 8 bases between. The CDR3 runs 14 residues. This CDR3 is CASSFSGAYNEQFF. The CDR3 DNA reads as TGTGCCAGCAGTTTTAGTGGAGCCTACAATGAGCAGTTCTTC.

This clonotype has at least ten counts. This chain uses TRBV20-1 with TRBJ1-1; perhaps TRBD1 as D (5 bases). Germline V gives CDR1 DFQATT, CDR2 SNEGSKA (reference sequence). V lost 0 bases and J lost 3, with 23 bases in between. The CDR3 contains 18 residues. The CDR3 sequence: CSARDFWLGTGSDTEAFF. The CDR3, as DNA: TGCAGTGCTAGAGATTTTTGGCTGGGCACAGGATCGGACACTGAAGCTTTCTTT.

This clonotype was observed a few times. This chain joins TRBV6-4 and TRBJ2-2, with D perhaps being TRBD1 or TRBD2 (5 bases each). Germline V lookup: CDR1 MRHNA, CDR2 SNTAGT. Deletions cut 5 bases from V and 4 bases from J, with 17 bases between. The CDR3 spans 16 residues. The CDR3 region is CASSPSGTGSTGELFF. CDR3 nucleotide sequence: TGTGCCAGCAGTCCCTCCGGGACCGGATCCACCGGGGAGCTGTTTTTT.

Many counts were recorded for this clonotype. The chain recombines TRBV10-3 with TRBJ1-5, with D possibly matching TRBD1 (5 bases). Trimming pared 10 bases from V and 4 bases from J, leaving 17 bases between. Germline CDR1 is ENHRY and CDR2 is SYGVKD. The CDR3 covers 14 residues. The CDR3 protein is CATGLGSANQPQHF. The CDR3 DNA sequence: TGTGCCACAGGGCTTGGTAGTGCAAATCAGCCCCAGCATTTT.

This clonotype was counted many times. The gene calls are TRBV18 and TRBJ1-5; D call uncertain. Germline V lookup: CDR1 KGHSH, CDR2 LQKENI. The CDR3 has 14 amino acids. Trimming shortened V by 3 bases and J by 7 bases, and 13 bases separated the two germline ends. CDR3 amino acids: CASSPAGGDQPQHF. The CDR3 DNA sequence: TGTGCCAGCTCACCGGCGGGAGGTGACCAGCCCCAGCATTTT.

The J gene is TRBJ1-1, the V gene TRBV3-1, with D perhaps matching TRBD1 (5 bases). The CDR3 has 14 residues. Germline V gene lookup returns CDR1 LGHDT and CDR2 YNNKEL (reference sequence). Trimming shortened V by 5 bases and J by 5 bases, and 15 bases separated the two germline ends. CDR3 sequence reads: CASSFRGTATEAFF. CDR3 coding DNA: TGTGCCAGCAGCTTCCGGGGGACGGCAACTGAAGCTTTCTTT.

With regard to this clonotype: Germline and junction disagree at one end, which may indicate a read error. J is TRBJ1-4 and V is TRBV6-4; D ambiguous. The V gene's germline CDR1 is MRHNA and CDR2 SNTAGT. The CDR3 sequence is 15 residues long. The CDR3 loop is CASSYSSGSNEKLFF. CDR3 coding DNA: TGTGCCAGCAGTTACTCATCGGGATCCAATGAAAAACTGTTTTTT.

This clonotype was detected a few times. The rearrangement joins TRBV6-6 to TRBJ2-1; no definite D call. CDR3 size: 15 residues. CDR1 is MNHNY, CDR2 SVGAGI, per germline (reference sequence). V lost 0 bases and J 3 bases, leaving 9 bases between the germline ends. CDR3 amino acids: CASSYSTAFYNEQFF. In DNA, the CDR3 is TGTGCCAGCAGTTACTCCACAGCCTTCTACAATGAGCAGTTCTTC.

This clonotype has a count of ten or more. The rearrangement uses TRBV6-1 and TRBJ2-5; weak D call: TRBD2 (5 bases). V dropped 1 base and J dropped 5 bases, with 14 bases sitting between them. The V gene's germline CDR1 is MNHNS and CDR2 SASEGT. The CDR3 has 15 residues. CDR3: CASSEGVAFRETQYF. The CDR3 nucleotides read TGTGCCAGCAGTGAAGGTGTAGCGTTCCGGGAGACCCAGTACTTC.

This clonotype was observed a handful of times. The chain recombines TRBV3-1 with TRBJ2-3; 7 bases agree with TRBD1. The CDR3 totals 13 residues. Germline CDR1 LGHDT, CDR2 YNNKEL (reference sequence). Losses at the gene ends were 3 bases for V and 4 bases for J; bases not matched to a gene: 1. The CDR3 DNA follows: TGTGCCAGCAGCCACCAGGGGGCAGATACGCAGTATTTT. Amino acids: CASSHQGADTQYF.

This clonotype occurred many times. The chain uses TRBV12-3 or TRBV12-4 and TRBJ1-2; unclear D gene. CDR3 size: 12 residues. With 3 bases removed from V and 7 bases from J, the gap between germline ends came to 9 bases. CDR3 DNA: TGTGCCAGCAGTTTTATGGGTCGTGGCTACACCTTC. Protein product: CASSFMGRGYTF.